The present T cell receptor (beta chain) was sequenced within a study of T-cell memory formation after mild COVID-19. Findings and limits, study-wide: Cross-reactive memory seemingly joined, as some responding clones were found in pre-infection memory. The authors left the SARS-CoV-2 specificity of second-wave clones peaking on day 37 unconfirmed.

Regarding this clonotype: The antigen is undetermined.

Employing constant-segment primers, 5'RACE generated TCR alpha and TCR beta cDNA libraries bearing sample barcodes and UMIs. TCRdb redid the calling of the 5' RACE reads with MiXCR, one entry per CDR3 protein. The profile shows 500,000 to 550,000 distinct CDR3 sequences, roughly 22% of them singletons. The CDR3 totals 13 residues. Germline V lookup: CDR1 SGHDN, CDR2 FVKESK. V lost 1 base and J lost 6, with 9 bases in between. J is TRBJ1-1 and V is TRBV14; unclear D gene. This clonotype was sampled from an adult woman who had mild COVID-19 (a few samples of this study predate the infection). Cell type and time point are not known. The material sequenced was PBMCs or a T cell subset sorted from them (not recorded which). The CDR3 is CASSQALLAEAFF. In DNA form, the CDR3 reads TGTGCCAGCAGCCAAGCCTTGCTGGCTGAAGCTTTCTTT.